Below, 20 T cell receptor beta chains from the same sample are listed, as sequenced in a study of T cells in Graves' hyperthyroidism and ophthalmopathy. RNA transcripts provided the source from which TCR beta CDR3 regions were amplified. First-round RT-PCR with HTBI primers amplified the TCR CDR3 region. TCRdb called the multiplex PCR reads again in MiXCR, with one record for every CDR3 protein. The sample has 450,000 to 700,000 distinct CDR3 sequences, around 46% seen once. Sequenced: peripheral blood or thyroid tissue (not recorded which). These receptors came from an adult woman with Graves' disease, either hyperthyroidism or ophthalmopathy (not recorded which).

The chain recombines TRBV2 with TRBJ1-1; TRBD1 agrees at 7 bases. V was pared by 0 bases and J by 4 bases, with 11 bases of the junction left unmatched. In germline, CDR1 is SNHLY, CDR2 FYNNEI. This CDR3 is built from 17 residues. The CDR3 DNA reads as TGTGCCAGCAGTGAAGCACACGCGACAGGGTGGGGCACTGAAGCTTTCTTT. Translating gives CASSEAHATGWGTEAFF.

Only a few counts were recorded for this clonotype. This rearrangement joins TRBV20-1 to TRBJ1-6, with 10 positions matching TRBD1. This CDR3 has 13 amino acids. V was clipped by 3 bases and J by 9 bases; unmatched bases: 2. The germline V gene has CDR1 DFQATT and CDR2 SNEGSKA (reference sequence). CDR3 bases: TGCAGTGCTAGTAGGGACAGGGGTTCACCCCTCCACTTT. The encoded protein is CSASRDRGSPLHF.

This clonotype was detected ten times or more. The chain uses TRBV27 and TRBJ1-4, with 7 bases that match TRBD1. The length of the CDR3 is 14 residues. The V segment lost 5 bases and the J segment 8 bases; nucleotides outside the gene matches: 8. In germline, CDR1 is MNHEY, CDR2 SMNVEV (reference sequence). The CDR3 bases are TGTGCCAGCAGTGGCGGGACAGTACCCGAAAAACTGTTTTTT. It is translated as CASSGGTVPEKLFF.

About this clonotype itself: It is likely a read error, because the conserved phenylalanine at the end of the CDR3 is missing. The limits of the CDR3 on the DNA are not certain, so only TCRdb's listed CDR3 is given. CDR3 in amino acids: CAISESGDSEPFL. The chain carries TRBV10-3 and TRBJ1-1. The CDR3 is 13 residues long, counting both termini. CDR1 is ENHRY, CDR2 SYGVKD, per germline.

This clonotype has ten or more counts. The gene calls are TRBV7-9 and TRBJ1-2; 7 nucleotides agree with TRBD1. The CDR3 runs 13 residues. The V and J ends lost 5 bases and 4 bases, in that order; junction bases with no gene match: 4. The germline gives CDR1 SEHNR, CDR2 FQNEAQ (reference sequence). The CDR3, as DNA: TGTGCCAGCAGCCGACAGGGAGGCTATGGCTACACCTTC. Translated, it gives CASSRQGGYGYTF. The full variable domain, completed using reference TRBV7-9 and TRBJ1-2, is DTGVSQNPRHKITKRGQNVTFRCDPISEHNRLYWYRQTLGQGPEFLTYFQNEAQLEKSRLLSDRFSAERPKGSFSTLEIQRTEQGDSAMYLCASSRQGGYGYTFGSGTRLTVV.

The CDR3 region is CASSLEDRNYAVDQPQHF. CDR3 nucleotides: TGTGCCAGCAGCTTAGAGGACAGGAACTATGCTGTTGATCAGCCCCAGCATTTT. The chain combines TRBV7-9 with TRBJ1-5; 7 nucleotides match TRBD1. This CDR3 is 18 amino acids long. Germline V gene data show CDR1 as SEHNR and CDR2 as FQNEAQ (reference sequence). The V gene end was trimmed by 1 base and the J gene end by 5 bases; junction bases not matched to a gene: 14.

The chain couples TRBV29-1 to TRBJ2-2, with 7 nucleotides matching TRBD2. The CDR3 runs to 13 residues. The ends lost 8 bases at V and 5 bases at J; junction bases unmatched: 8. Germline CDR1 reads SQVTM; CDR2 reads ANQGSEA. CDR3: CSFAGVGTGELFF. CDR3 in DNA: TGCAGCTTCGCGGGAGTGGGTACCGGGGAGCTGTTTTTT.

The J gene is TRBJ1-5, the V gene TRBV6-5; 7 nucleotides agree with TRBD1. With V trimmed by 5 bases and J by 2 bases, 6 bases remained unmatched. Germline loops: CDR1 MNHEY, CDR2 SVGAGI. CDR3 length equals 15 residues. Here the CDR3 reads CASSAPGTGNQPQHF. The CDR3 DNA reads as TGTGCCAGCAGTGCTCCCGGGACAGGCAATCAGCCCCAGCATTTT.

Remarks on this clonotype: Possible read error: a much larger clone is one base away. The chain recombines TRBV12-3 or TRBV12-4 with TRBJ1-4; 8 positions match TRBD1. Trimming at V came to 3 bases and at J to 4 bases, leaving 7 bases not matched to a gene. The CDR3 contains 16 residues. The CDR3 is CASSFIRGLGNEKLFF. The CDR3 nucleotides read TGTGCCAGCAGTTTTATCAGGGGGCTCGGTAATGAAAAACTGTTTTTT.

This clonotype was counted ten times or more. V and J are TRBV11-2 and TRBJ2-7; D gene unclear. This CDR3 region has 15 residues. Trimming cost V 1 base and J 2 bases, with 12 bases left between them. Germline CDR1 reads SGHAT; CDR2 reads FQNNGV. The CDR3 loop is CASSLAVRRTYEQYF. The CDR3 DNA reads TGTGCCAGCAGCTTAGCGGTCAGGAGAACCTACGAGCAGTACTTC.

Ten or more counts support this clonotype. This CDR3 reads CASSTQTGYGYTF. Here the CDR3 DNA reads TGTGCCAGCAGTACCCAGACAGGGTATGGCTACACCTTC. The chain combines TRBV12-3 or TRBV12-4 with TRBJ1-2, with 7 bases lining up with TRBD1. V lost 5 bases to trimming and J lost 5 bases; unmatched junction nucleotides: 5. CDR3 length: 13 amino acids.

The chain uses TRBV29-1 and TRBJ2-7; perhaps TRBD2 as D (6 bases). V gave up 8 bases and J gave up 0 bases, with 14 bases separating them. Looked up from germline, CDR1 is SQVTM and CDR2 is ANQGSEA. The CDR3 has 13 amino acids. CDR3 DNA: TGCAGCTGGGGCTCCGGGAGCTCCTACGAGCAGTACTTC. As protein: CSWGSGSSYEQYF.

The sample holds many counts of this clonotype. The chain combines TRBV28 with TRBJ2-7; unclear D gene. There are 13 residues in the CDR3. Trimming left V 7 bases short and J 4 bases short, with 14 bases between. The V gene's germline CDR1 is MDHEN and CDR2 SYDVKM. CDR3 bases: TGTGCCAGCACAAACTTGGGGAATTACGAGCAGTACTTC. Translation: CASTNLGNYEQYF. Full variable domain (outside the CDR3, taken from reference TRBV28 and TRBJ2-7): DVKVTQSSRYLVKRTGEKVFLECVQDMDHENMFWYRQDPGLGLRLIYFSYDVKMKEKGDIPEGYSVSREKKERFSLILESASTNQTSMYLCASTNLGNYEQYFGPGTRLTVT.

The CDR3 DNA reads TGTGCCAGCAGCTTAGGCATAGGGACTTCCGAGCAGTACTTC. Its protein is CASSLGIGTSEQYF. J is TRBJ2-7 and V is TRBV11-2, with D possibly being TRBD2 (6 bases). The V gene lost 1 base and the J gene lost 6 bases, with 13 bases spanning the gap. CDR3 size: 14 residues. Germline loops: CDR1 SGHAT, CDR2 FQNNGV.

This clonotype was detected only once. The chain links TRBV20-1 to TRBJ1-4; possible D gene TRBD1, 5 bases. V dropped 0 bases and J dropped 8 bases, with 16 bases sitting between them. This CDR3 has 15 amino acids. Germline CDR1 DFQATT, CDR2 SNEGSKA (reference sequence). The CDR3 here is CSARDSGRELEKLFF. The CDR3 DNA reads TGCAGTGCTAGAGATTCGGGCAGGGAGTTGGAAAAACTGTTTTTT.

This clonotype was picked up many times. This chain joins TRBV4-1 and TRBJ2-7, with D uncertain. V was trimmed by 3 bases and J by 6 bases, leaving 15 bases between them. The CDR3 length is 14 residues. Germline V CDR1 and CDR2: MGHRA, YSYEKL. CDR3 DNA sequence: TGCGCCAGCAGCCATGGTTCAGGAACGCCCGAGCAGTACTTC. The encoded protein is CASSHGSGTPEQYF.

This clonotype came up once. A much larger clone lies one base from this, so it may be a read error. The V and J genes are TRBV3-1 and TRBJ2-7, with a possible D match to TRBD2 (5 bases). V was clipped by 1 base and J by 5 bases, with 12 bases between them. Germline loops: CDR1 LGHDT, CDR2 YNNKEL (reference sequence). This CDR3 is 14 amino acids long. CDR3 bases: TGTGCCAGCAGCCAAGTCCTAGCTTCCCACGAGCAGTACTTC. Protein: CASSQVLASHEQYF.

This rearrangement joins TRBV5-1 to TRBJ1-1, with unresolved D. Germline CDR1 SGHRS, CDR2 YFSETQ. The CDR3 is made up of 17 amino acids. V lost 0 bases, J lost 0 bases, and 15 bases lay in between. CDR3 nucleotide sequence: TGCGCCAGCAGCTTGGCGGCTGGTTCAGGTATGAACACTGAAGCTTTCTTT. Translation: CASSLAAGSGMNTEAFF.

The chain joins TRBV20-1 to TRBJ2-7; tentatively, D is TRBD2 (5 bases). V was pared by 6 bases and J by 9 bases, with 9 bases between. Germline V gene sequence: CDR1 DFQATT, CDR2 SNEGSKA (reference sequence). The CDR3 is 9 residues long. The DNA for the CDR3 is TGCAGTGCCAGCGCGGGGCAGTACTTC. Its translation is CSASAGQYF.

This clonotype was detected many times. The chain employs TRBV11-2 and TRBJ1-1, with a possible D match to TRBD1 (5 bases). Germline V CDR1 and CDR2: SGHAT, FQNNGV. The V gene lost 0 bases and the J gene lost 4 bases, with 15 bases spanning the gap. The CDR3 runs to 16 residues. The CDR3 here is CASSLDPPGRSTEAFF. CDR3 nucleotides: TGTGCCAGCAGCTTAGATCCCCCAGGGAGGTCCACTGAAGCTTTCTTT. The complete variable domain, with remaining parts taken from reference TRBV11-2 and TRBJ1-1, reads EAGVAQSPRYKIIEKRQSVAFWCNPISGHATLYWYQQILGQGPKLLIQFQNNGVVDDSQLPKDRFSAERLKGVDSTLKIQPAKLEDSAVYLCASSLDPPGRSTEAFFGQGTRLTVV.